This T cell receptor beta chain was obtained from a study of cytomegalovirus exposure and HLA in healthy donors. In the PCR, 60 Vbeta and 13 Jbeta primers were used. The repertoire was sequenced with immunoSEQ multiplex PCR; TCRdb's copy has only in-frame clones and lacks some. The table records 95,000 to 150,000 clones, 75% of them present only once. This clone turned up a few times. The antigen is undetermined. Study results and caveats: In vitro experiments confirmed that a few CMV-associated chains were specific for CMV antigens.

This TCR came from a woman in her thirties or forties in good health and CMV-seropositive. Sequences were obtained from PBMCs.

As DNA, the CDR3 is TGTGCCAGCAGCCTGGGGGCACAGGGGGGCGAGCAGTACTTC. This sequence encodes CASSLGAQGGEQYF. The J gene is TRBJ2-7, the V gene TRBV5-4, with 8 bases lining up with TRBD1. Unmatched junction bases numbered 9, after V lost 4 bases and J lost 6 bases. Germline CDR1 is SGHNT and CDR2 is YYREEE (reference sequence). This CDR3 spans 14 amino acids.